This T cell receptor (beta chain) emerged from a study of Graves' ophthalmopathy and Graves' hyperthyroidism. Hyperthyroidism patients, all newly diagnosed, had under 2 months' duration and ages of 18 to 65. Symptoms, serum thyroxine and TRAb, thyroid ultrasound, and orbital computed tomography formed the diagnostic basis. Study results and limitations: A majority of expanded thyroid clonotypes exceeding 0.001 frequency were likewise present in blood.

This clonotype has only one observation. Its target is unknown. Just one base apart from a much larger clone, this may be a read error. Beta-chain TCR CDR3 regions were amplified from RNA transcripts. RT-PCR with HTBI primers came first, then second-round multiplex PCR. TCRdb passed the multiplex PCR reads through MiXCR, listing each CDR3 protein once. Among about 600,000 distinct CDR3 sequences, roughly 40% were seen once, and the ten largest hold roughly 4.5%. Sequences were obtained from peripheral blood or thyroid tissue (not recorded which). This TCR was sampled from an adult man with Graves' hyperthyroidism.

This CDR3 is CAALPGLRWGTEAFF. CDR3 bases: TGTGCCGCCTTACCCGGACTACGTTGGGGGACTGAAGCTTTCTTT. The chain uses TRBV12-3 or TRBV12-4 and TRBJ1-1; D might be TRBD1 (5 bases). The CDR3 sequence is 15 residues long. V was cut by 11 bases and J by 5 bases, with 24 bases left in between.